This T cell receptor beta chain was obtained from a study of CD8 T cells in ankylosing spondylitis. CDR1 is DFQATT, CDR2 SNEGSKA, per germline (reference sequence). Trimming cost V 3 bases and J 6 bases; bases outside gene matches: 16. The CDR3 totals 16 residues. As to this clonotype: Its antigen remains unidentified.

Study-wide findings and caveats: Disease-associated clones were reportedly significantly overrepresented in matched ankylosing spondylitis synovial fluid.

MiXCR, run by TCRdb on the 5' RACE reads, gives a single entry per CDR3 protein. The table records just under 350,000 distinct CDR3 sequences, 14% to 15% of them present only once. The genes are TRBV20-1 and TRBJ2-7; TRBD2 agrees at 8 bases. Sequencing was performed on blood, either unsorted or a sorted T cell fraction (not recorded which). The sequence was obtained from a male donor with ankylosing spondylitis or in good health (not recorded which). CDR3 bases: TGCAGTGCTAGTCGCCCCGGGGTCGGGGGGGCCTCCGAGCAGTACTTC. It codes for CSASRPGVGGASEQYF.